These 30 T cell receptor beta chains originate from one sample sequenced in a study of high-grade serous ovarian cancer treatment subgroups. Data came from immunoSEQ multiplex PCR; TCRdb stores just in-frame clones and leaves some out. The table shows 3,500 to 4,500 clones, with around 84% occurring only once. Tumor samples were obtained before definitive surgery or chemotherapy. Material for sequencing was tumor tissue. These receptors were collected from a human donor with high-grade serous ovarian cancer.

This clone was seen more than once but under ten times. The chain couples TRBV14 to TRBJ2-7, with D maybe TRBD1 (5 bases). The CDR3 sequence is 14 residues long. Germline V gene lookup returns CDR1 SGHDN and CDR2 FVKESK. The ends were cut back, 1 base at V and 2 bases at J, with 9 bases in the middle. CDR3 sequence (DNA): TGTGCCAGCAGCCAAGGTAGGGGCCCCTACGAGCAGTACTTC. This codes for CASSQGRGPYEQYF.

The chain is built from TRBV2 and TRBJ2-2; D is unclear. Trimming took 5 bases from V and 4 from J, leaving 14 bases between them. CDR1 SNHLY and CDR2 FYNNEI come from the germline V gene. The CDR3 length is 15 residues. The CDR3 DNA is TGTGCCAGCAGTCCTCGTTCTGCTAGCACCGGGGAGCTGTTTTTT. Translation gives CASSPRSASTGELFF.

This chain links TRBV5-6 with TRBJ2-1; D possibly corresponds to TRBD2 (6 bases). Trimming stripped 5 bases from V and 7 bases from J, with 7 bases between. The CDR3 has 11 residues. Germline lookup yields CDR1 SGHDT and CDR2 YYEEEE. The CDR3, as DNA: TGTGCCAGCAGGGGGGGAAATGAGCAGTTCTTC. Translated: CASRGGNEQFF.

The CDR3 here is CASSLQEGAIDEQYF. The CDR3 DNA reads as TGCGCCAGCAGCTTGCAGGAGGGGGCAATTGACGAGCAGTACTTC. This chain links TRBV5-1 with TRBJ2-7, with D possibly matching TRBD1 (7 bases). CDR1 and CDR2 from the germline V gene are SGHRS and YFSETQ. V was cut by 1 base and J by 5 bases, with 16 bases left in between. The CDR3 has 15 residues.

The rearrangement joins TRBV5-1 to TRBJ2-2; either TRBD1 or TRBD2 may fit D (6 bases each). Germline V lookup: CDR1 SGHRS, CDR2 YFSETQ. This CDR3 contains 18 residues. The V and J ends lost 4 bases and 3 bases respectively, with 22 bases between them. CDR3 residues: CASSRGTGQNRDTGELFF. CDR3 DNA sequence: TGCGCCAGCAGCCGGGGGACGGGGCAGAACAGGGACACCGGGGAGCTGTTTTTT.

V usage is TRBV5-6 and J usage is TRBJ2-3, with D perhaps TRBD2 (6 bases). This CDR3 contains 13 residues. Germline V gene sequence: CDR1 SGHDT, CDR2 YYEEEE. V dropped 0 bases and J dropped 6 bases, with 8 bases sitting between them. CDR3 in DNA: TGTGCCAGCAGCTTGGAAGGAGGGGATACGCAGTATTTT. Translating gives CASSLEGGDTQYF.

The chain recombines TRBV19 with TRBJ2-2; D is possibly TRBD1 or TRBD2 (5 bases each). There are 18 residues in the CDR3. Looked up from germline, CDR1 is LNHDA and CDR2 is SQIVND (reference sequence). V lost 3 bases, J lost 0 bases, and 17 bases lay in between. CDR3 DNA: TGTGCCAGTAGTATCCCAAAGGGACGGCCGTCGAACACCGGGGAGCTGTTTTTT. The encoded protein is CASSIPKGRPSNTGELFF.

The chain links TRBV7-3 to TRBJ1-2, with D tentatively TRBD1 (5 bases). Germline CDR1 is SGHTA and CDR2 is FQGTGA. This CDR3 has 15 amino acids. Trimming shortened V by 3 bases and J by 2 bases, and 13 bases separated the two germline ends. The CDR3 coding sequence is TGTGCCAGCAGCTTGGACATCACCCGGAACTATGGCTACACCTTC. Its protein product is CASSLDITRNYGYTF.

This clone came up a few times. The gene calls are TRBV6-1 and TRBJ2-2; D is uncertain. CDR1 is MNHNS, CDR2 SASEGT, per germline. Trimming left V 6 bases short and J 3 bases short, with 11 bases between. CDR3 length equals 14 residues. The CDR3: CASSPLSDTGELFF. The DNA of the CDR3 is TGTGCCAGCAGCCCCCTTTCGGACACCGGGGAGCTGTTTTTT.

In DNA, the CDR3 is TGTGCCAGCAGCGTATACCCTACCAGCCAAGAGACCCAGTACTTC. As protein: CASSVYPTSQETQYF. V and J are TRBV9 and TRBJ2-5, with D uncertain. The V end lost 1 base, the J end lost 1 base, and 11 bases lay between the germline ends. CDR1 and CDR2 from the germline V gene are SGDLS and YYNGEE. This CDR3 is 15 amino acids long.

This chain uses TRBV9 with TRBJ2-3; D remains ambiguous. The V end was cut by 0 bases, the J end by 4 bases, with 6 bases between. The CDR3 has 13 amino acids. CDR1 is SGDLS, CDR2 YYNGEE, per germline. CDR3 sequence reads: CASSVDGADTQYF. The CDR3 DNA sequence: TGTGCCAGCAGCGTAGATGGGGCAGATACGCAGTATTTT. The full variable domain, rest sourced from reference TRBV9 and TRBJ2-3, is DSGVTQTPKHLITATGQRVTLRCSPRSGDLSVYWYQQSLDQGLQFLIQYYNGEERAKGNILERFSAQQFPDLHSELNLSSLELGDSALYFCASSVDGADTQYFGPGTRLTVL.

The chain couples TRBV9 to TRBJ2-3, with TRBD1 identical over 10 bases. The germline CDR1 and CDR2 sequences are SGDLS and YYNGEE. The CDR3 totals 15 residues. Trimming cost V 3 bases and J 7 bases; bases outside gene matches: 8. The CDR3 DNA sequence: TGTGCCAGCAGCGCCGGACAGGGGGAGGCGCATACGCAGTATTTT. Its translation is CASSAGQGEAHTQYF.

The chain has TRBV14 and TRBJ2-1, with 9 bases matching TRBD2. There are 17 residues in the CDR3. V lost 6 bases to trimming and J lost 9 bases; unmatched junction nucleotides: 18. Germline V CDR1 and CDR2: SGHDN, FVKESK. The CDR3 nucleotides are TGTGCCAGCAGTCTGACGGGTTACCTAGCGGGGTTGACTGAGCAGTTCTTC. Translating gives CASSLTGYLAGLTEQFF. The variable domain in full, completed from reference TRBV14 and TRBJ2-1, reads EAGVTQFPSHSVIEKGQTVTLRCDPISGHDNLYWYRRVMGKEIKFLLHFVKESKQDESGMPNNRFLAERTGGTYSTLKVQPAELEDSGVYFCASSLTGYLAGLTEQFFGPGTRLTVL.

V usage is TRBV12-2 and J usage is TRBJ2-2; TRBD1, as called in the table, went unchecked against the DNA. TRBV12-2 is shown as a pseudogene. This CDR3 has 16 amino acids. The CDR3 nucleotides are TGTGCAAGTCGCCTCTCCGGGACAGGGGTTACCGGGGAGCTGTTTTTT. The encoded protein is CASRLSGTGVTGELFF.

The V and J genes are TRBV29-1 and TRBJ1-1, with TRBD1 identical over 9 bases. The length of the CDR3 is 13 residues. The junction had 8 bases not matched to a gene; V was cut back by 7 bases and J by 5 bases. CDR1 is SQVTM, CDR2 ANQGSEA, per germline. The CDR3 nucleotides read TGCAGCGCCCGGGACAGGGCGGGAACTGAAGCTTTCTTT. It translates to CSARDRAGTEAFF.

This clone was picked up one time. The CDR3 DNA follows: TGTGCCAGCAGCGTAGGGGGGGGCTTCACAGATACGCAGTATTTT. Residues: CASSVGGGFTDTQYF. The gene calls are TRBV9 and TRBJ2-3; possible D gene TRBD2, 7 bases. This CDR3 is 15 amino acids long. Germline V gene data show CDR1 as SGDLS and CDR2 as YYNGEE. V shed 0 bases and J shed 2 bases, with 10 bases lying between them.

J is TRBJ2-5 and V is TRBV5-4; TRBD1 matches 8 bases. CDR1 and CDR2 (germline): SGHNT, YYREEE (reference sequence). The CDR3 has 14 residues. Germline trimming cut 5 bases from V and 2 bases from J; bases unmatched to any gene: 5. The CDR3 here is CASSSTGGQETQYF. The CDR3, as DNA: TGTGCCAGCAGTTCAACAGGGGGACAAGAGACCCAGTACTTC. The entire variable domain, with the rest obtained from reference TRBV5-4 and TRBJ2-5, is as follows: ETGVTQSPTHLIKTRGQQVTLRCSSQSGHNTVSWYQQALGQGPQFIFQYYREEENGRGNFPPRFSGLQFPNYSSELNVNALELDDSALYLCASSSTGGQETQYFGPGTRLLVL.

The chain links TRBV6-1 to TRBJ1-2; D remains ambiguous. V lost 1 base to trimming and J lost 2 bases, with 5 bases between them. This CDR3 spans 13 amino acids. Germline V gene sequence: CDR1 MNHNS, CDR2 SASEGT. DNA for the CDR3: TGTGCCAGCAGTGAAGGAGGGAACTATGGCTACACCTTC. It specifies CASSEGGNYGYTF.

V and J are TRBV28 and TRBJ2-7, with 9 bases matching TRBD1. Germline CDR1 is MDHEN and CDR2 is SYDVKM. The trim removed 6 bases at V and 1 base at J, leaving 16 bases unmatched. This CDR3 spans 18 amino acids. CDR3 residues: CASSAIGGQGSLSYEQYF. The DNA for the CDR3 is TGTGCCAGCAGCGCCATTGGGGGACAGGGAAGTTTATCCTACGAGCAGTACTTC.

The chain couples TRBV2 to TRBJ1-5; the D is unclear. The V gene lost 0 bases and the J gene lost 1 base, with 7 bases spanning the gap. The CDR3 totals 15 residues. Germline V CDR1 and CDR2: SNHLY, FYNNEI. The CDR3 region has the DNA TGTGCCAGCAGTGAAGCGAACTTAAGCAATCAGCCCCAGCATTTT. Its translation is CASSEANLSNQPQHF.

This rearrangement joins TRBV7-8 to TRBJ2-7, with TRBD2 as a possible D gene (6 bases). In germline, CDR1 is SGHVS, CDR2 FQNEAQ. This CDR3 contains 13 residues. V lost 5 bases and J lost 5, with 13 bases in between. In nucleotides, the CDR3 is TGTGCCAGCAGCGTACCTGGAGGGAACGAGCAGTACTTC. As protein: CASSVPGGNEQYF.

The chain is built from TRBV28 and TRBJ2-7, with 9 bases aligning to TRBD1. CDR1 MDHEN and CDR2 SYDVKM come from the germline V gene. This CDR3 spans 15 amino acids. Trimming took 7 bases from V and 3 from J; bases not matched to a gene: 10. The DNA for the CDR3 is TGTGCCAGCATCAAAGCAGGGACAGGGCTCTACGAGCAGTACTTC. Its translation: CASIKAGTGLYEQYF.

V is TRBV27 and J is TRBJ2-3; tentative D call: TRBD1 (5 bases). Germline CDR1 and CDR2: MNHEY and SMNVEV (reference sequence). This CDR3 contains 13 residues. With 10 bases removed from V and 0 bases from J, the gap between germline ends came to 11 bases. The CDR3 DNA is TGTGCCACTCGACAGCTTAGCACAGATACGCAGTATTTT. Protein: CATRQLSTDTQYF.

The chain joins TRBV2 to TRBJ2-3, with D possibly called TRBD1 or TRBD2 (5 bases each). Germline V lookup: CDR1 SNHLY, CDR2 FYNNEI. The germline V and J ends were trimmed by 5 bases and 5 bases, with 20 bases remaining between them. The CDR3 has 16 residues. The CDR3 DNA is TGTGCCAGCAGTAAAGAGGGGATGGACGCAGGAGATACGCAGTATTTT. Translating gives CASSKEGMDAGDTQYF.

V gene TRBV2 combines with J gene TRBJ2-3, with 9 bases identical to TRBD2. CDR3 length equals 12 residues. Germline V CDR1 and CDR2: SNHLY, FYNNEI. J was trimmed by 9 bases and V by 6 bases; bases with no gene match: 4. The CDR3 here is CASRRGGRTQYF. For the CDR3, the DNA is TGTGCCAGCAGGCGGGGGGGCCGGACGCAGTATTTT.

This chain uses TRBV28 with TRBJ2-3; TRBD2 is a possible D gene (5 bases). The germline V gene encodes CDR1 MDHEN and CDR2 SYDVKM. The V gene lost 6 bases and the J gene lost 1 base, with 11 bases spanning the gap. CDR3 size: 14 residues. Here the CDR3 DNA reads TGTGCCAGCAGAGGAGGACCCGGCACAGATACGCAGTATTTT. This gives the protein CASRGGPGTDTQYF.

J is TRBJ2-7 and V is TRBV28; 7 nucleotides match TRBD1. This CDR3 contains 14 residues. CDR1 is MDHEN, CDR2 SYDVKM, per germline. V lost 4 bases and J lost 3; bases outside the gene matches: 6. CDR3 sequence (DNA): TGTGCCAGCAGTTCCCCGGGACAGTACTACGAGCAGTACTTC. Protein product: CASSSPGQYYEQYF.

There are a few counts of this clone. The rearrangement links TRBV6-6 to TRBJ2-7; the D is unclear. Trimming shortened V by 2 bases and J by 3 bases, and 11 bases separated the two germline ends. The CDR3 loop spans 14 amino acids. Germline V CDR1 and CDR2: MNHNY, SVGAGI (reference sequence). The CDR3 here is CASSYGINDYEQYF. DNA for the CDR3: TGTGCCAGCAGTTACGGCATTAATGACTACGAGCAGTACTTC.

The V gene is TRBV4-1, the J gene TRBJ2-2; unclear D gene. The V gene's germline CDR1 is MGHRA and CDR2 YSYEKL. The CDR3 runs 15 residues. Trimming stripped 0 bases from V and 0 bases from J, with 5 bases between. The CDR3 coding sequence is TGCGCCAGCAGCCAAGAGCGGTCGAACACCGGGGAGCTGTTTTTT. Protein sequence: CASSQERSNTGELFF.

The rearrangement uses TRBV7-8 and TRBJ2-5; 11 nucleotides match TRBD2. This CDR3 has 16 residues. Trimming cost V 3 bases and J 1 base; bases outside gene matches: 4. Germline CDR1 is SGHVS and CDR2 is FQNEAQ. CDR3 protein: CASSFPSGGIQETQYF. The DNA of the CDR3 is TGTGCCAGCAGCTTCCCTAGCGGGGGGATCCAAGAGACCCAGTACTTC.